Sequencing of this T cell receptor (beta chain) was carried out in a study of blood T cell repertoires in COVID-19. Study-level background: Both acute and convalescent COVID-19 samples were obtained from the United States, Italy and Spain.

Generated by immunoSEQ multiplex PCR, the TCRdb table keeps only in-frame clones and is missing some. The repertoire holds roughly 220,000 clones, with around nine tenths as singletons. A few counts support this clone. Trimming stripped 2 bases from V and 7 bases from J, with 9 bases between. Germline CDR1 reads SGHKS; CDR2 reads YYEKEE (reference sequence). This CDR3 contains 12 residues. The sequenced sample was peripheral blood. The chain uses TRBV5-5 and TRBJ1-2, with a possible D match to TRBD1 (6 bases). This clonotype was obtained from a man in his sixties with acute or convalescent COVID-19. CDR3 sequence reads: CASSLQGFGYTF. CDR3 coding DNA: TGTGCCAGCAGCTTACAGGGTTTTGGCTACACCTTC.